The clone carrying this TCR beta chain has a count of ten or more. There are 15 residues in the CDR3. The sample is drawn from a study of control samples from healthy donors and cancer patients. Libraries were prepared by immunoSEQ multiplex PCR; TCRdb keeps only in-frame clonotypes and omits some of them. The table lists over 200,000 clones, approximately 80% of them singletons. The chain couples TRBV21-1 to TRBJ1-6; the listed D gene, TRBD1, was not tested against the DNA. TRBV21-1 is a known pseudogene. The clonotype comes from a woman in her sixties or seventies with lung cancer. What was sequenced was PBMCs. The CDR3 protein is CASSKGTGANSPLHF. In DNA, the CDR3 is TGTGCCAGCAGCAAGGGGACAGGGGCCAATTCACCCCTCCACTTT.